The entry below describes one T cell receptor beta chain. This clonotype has at least ten counts. Its antigen is not yet known. No base-level quality is on record; no much larger clone is a single base apart. The CDR3 sequence holds 17 residues, the cysteine and phenylalanine included. Only the CDR3 DNA stays, 51 bases, in frame from base 1. The germline V gene yields SGHVS for CDR1 and FNYEAQ for CDR2. V drops 5 bases and J drops 0 bases, leaving 17 bases in between. Ficoll-Paque density gradient centrifugation was used to isolate PBMCs. The entry originates in a study of T-cell memory formation after mild COVID-19 (dated by TCRdb to about 2021). For the wider study: Most TCR sequence clusters were specific to one of the two donors. Longitudinal TCRalpha and TCRbeta repertoire sequencing tracked T-cell clones expanding and contracting after mild COVID-19 in a couple of donors. The cohort was made up of two young adult volunteers, one female and one male, who were previously healthy.

On the study overall, not on this receptor specifically: Some responding clones were detected in pre-infection memory, suggesting pre-existing cross-reactive memory T cells joined the SARS-CoV-2 response. The study covered only two mild cases, and larger cohorts including severe cases with pre-infection samples were considered necessary. From day 15 to 85, contracting clones showed balanced CD4/CD8 phenotypes, whereas a second wave of clones that expanded from day 15 to 37 leaned towards CD4+. Whether the second-wave clones peaking on day 37 were SARS-CoV-2 specific was not confirmed. Contracting CD4+ clones were found mainly in CM and EM memory subsets, while CD8+ clones were enriched in EMRA.

The sequencing machine was an Illumina NovaSeq 6000. cDNA libraries for TCRalpha and TCRbeta were prepared by 5'RACE using constant-segment primers, with sample barcodes and unique molecular identifiers added. RNA was extracted from every sample with Trizol reagent. The libraries were amplified in two PCR steps, and the second step added a second sample barcode and Illumina TruSeq adapters. Sequencing of the libraries was done on an Illumina NovaSeq, producing 2 x 150 bp paired-end reads. In the authors' own workflow: Reads were demultiplexed and collapsed into UMI-guided consensus sequences with migec v1.2.7. Using mixcr v2.1.11, UMI consensuses were aligned to TRA and TRB V and J templates and then assembled into clonotypes. Expanded or contracted clonotypes were those called significant by both edgeR and NoisET, with noise models trained on biological replicates. edgeR calls used a false discovery rate-adjusted p below 0.01 and a log2 fold-change threshold of 1. As an exploratory analysis of dynamics, PCA with hierarchical clustering was applied to max-normalized trajectories of the 1000 most abundant clonotypes. Each responding clone was given a CD4 or CD8 phenotype based on the CD4+ and CD8+ repertoires, which had been sequenced separately. TCRdb reworked the public reads: Q25 trimming with fastp, MiXCR clone assembly, productive beta chains retained. Entries are consolidated by CDR3 protein sequence, retaining the most common genes and DNA. The V and J calls were determined by TCRdb, not by the authors. The sample has approximately 180,000 distinct CDR3 sequences on record, 16% of them singletons. The ten biggest clones cover approximately 2.2% of the sample.

Sequencing was carried out using PBMCs or a T cell subset sorted from them (not recorded which). The receptor comes from an adult woman who had mild COVID-19 (a few samples of this study predate the infection). The sample titles of this study are shuffled in the database, so cell type and time point are left out; the donor was told from shared clones. This chain joins TRBV7-6 to TRBJ1-3, with a tentative D gene TRBD1 over 6 matching bases. The bases are TGTGCCAGCAGCCACCCCGGGACAACTAGCTCTGGAAACACCATATATTTT. This gives the protein CASSHPGTTSSGNTIYF.